The present TCR beta chain was sequenced within a study of cytomegalovirus exposure and HLA in healthy donors. Points from the study as a whole: 15,000 to 20,000 TCR beta sequences were associated with HLA alleles at 0.05 false discovery rate in a later analysis. A prior analysis recorded that most TCR beta V segments were productive about 87% or about 30% of the time.

About this clone: Its target is not known.

In the PCR, 60 Vbeta and 13 Jbeta primers were used. Assay: immunoSEQ multiplex PCR; the TCRdb copy retains only in-frame clones and omits some. The table shows some 90,000 clones, with 81% occurring only once. In germline, CDR1 is LGHNA, CDR2 YSLEER. V shed 4 bases and J shed 9 bases, with 15 bases lying between them. The CDR3 is 14 amino acids. The specimen sequenced was PBMCs. This rearrangement joins TRBV4-3 to TRBJ1-4; possible D gene TRBD1, 6 bases. This clonotype was sampled from a human donor in good health. This CDR3 reads CASSRDHTGQKLFF. In DNA form, the CDR3 reads TGCGCCAGCAGCCGGGACCACACAGGGCAAAAACTGTTTTTT.